These T cell receptor beta chains were read from a single sample in a study of T-cell memory formation after mild COVID-19. TCRdb re-called the 5' RACE reads with MiXCR, one entry per CDR3 protein. The sample records 110,000 to 150,000 distinct CDR3 sequences, 11% to 15% being singletons. The sequenced material came from PBMCs or a T cell subset sorted from them (not recorded which). The receptors were sampled from an adult woman who had mild COVID-19 (a few samples of this study predate the infection). Cell type and time point are not known. Each CDR3 is given with its conserved first and last residue. The D gene is left open where the match is weak. Expanded clones are given a class, and other clones once, few, many or no size at all.

d_call	v_call	j_call	clone_size	cdr3_aa	cdr3_nt
.	TRBV7-9	TRBJ2-5	few	CASSPDTVQETQYF	TGTGCCAGCAGCCCCGACACCGTTCAAGAGACCCAGTACTTC
.	TRBV24-1	TRBJ2-3	.	CATSGGTDTDTQYF	TGTGCCACCAGTGGCGGGACCGACACAGATACGCAGTATTTT
.	TRBV9	TRBJ2-4	few	CASSVGGGSSNIQYF	TGTGCCAGCAGCGTAGGGGGCGGTTCGTCAAACATTCAGTACTTC
.	TRBV5-1	TRBJ2-5	.	CASSSGLDEVETQYF	TGCGCCAGCAGCTCCGGACTGGACGAGGTTGAGACCCAGTACTTC
.	TRBV12-3/TRBV12-4	TRBJ2-7	.	CASSTSGLAAEEQYF	.
.	TRBV12-3/TRBV12-4	TRBJ2-7	.	CASSLSGGVHEQYF	TGTGCCAGCAGTTTGAGTGGAGGGGTCCACGAGCAGTACTTC
.	TRBV12-3/TRBV12-4	TRBJ1-1	.	CASSSDGESWNTEAFF	TGTGCCAGCAGTTCGGACGGGGAATCGTGGAACACTGAAGCTTTCTTT
.	TRBV4-2	TRBJ2-4	few	CASSQVTAGLAKNIQYF	TGTGCCAGCAGCCAAGTTACCGCGGGGTTAGCCAAAAACATTCAGTACTTC
.	TRBV29-1	TRBJ1-1	.	CSVPRGAEAFF	TGCAGCGTTCCCCGGGGGGCTGAAGCTTTCTTT
.	TRBV6-6	TRBJ1-2	.	CASRPLAGDYGYTF	TGTGCCAGCAGACCGCTCGCGGGGGACTATGGCTACACCTTC
TRBD1	TRBV20-1	TRBJ2-1	few	CSAPDRGLYNEQFF	TGCAGTGCTCCCGACAGGGGTCTCTACAATGAGCAGTTCTTC
.	TRBV13	TRBJ2-7	few	CASSLGGDDYEQYF	TGTGCCAGCAGCTTAGGAGGGGATGACTACGAGCAGTACTTC
.	TRBV6-5	TRBJ2-7	.	CATALAGPYNEQYF	TGTGCCACCGCTCTCGCAGGGCCATACAACGAGCAGTACTTC
.	TRBV7-8	TRBJ2-3	few	CASSSLADPDTDTQYF	TGTGCCAGCAGCTCATTAGCGGACCCAGACACAGATACGCAGTATTTT
TRBD2	TRBV20-1	TRBJ2-1	many	CSARDPLKLLAGVYNEQFF	TGCAGTGCTAGAGACCCTCTCAAACTACTAGCGGGGGTCTACAATGAGCAGTTCTTC
TRBD2	TRBV9	TRBJ2-1	few	CASSPSSGSSYNEQFF	TGTGCCAGCAGCCCTTCTAGCGGGAGCTCCTACAATGAGCAGTTCTTC
.	TRBV7-9	TRBJ2-1	.	CASRSGSQEGNEQFF	TGTGCCAGCAGGAGCGGGTCTCAAGAAGGCAATGAGCAGTTCTTC
TRBD2	TRBV7-6	TRBJ2-7	.	CASGASGGAEQYF	TGTGCCAGCGGGGCTAGCGGGGGGGCCGAGCAGTACTTC
.	TRBV4-2	TRBJ2-7	few	CASSPEGTDYEQYF	TGTGCCAGCAGCCCCGAAGGTACAGATTACGAGCAGTACTTC
.	TRBV4-1	TRBJ1-1	.	CASSQVRADKVTEAFF	TGCGCCAGCAGCCAAGTCCGGGCAGATAAGGTGACTGAAGCTTTCTTT
.	TRBV30	TRBJ1-1	few	CAWSPANRENTEAFF	TGTGCCTGGAGTCCTGCAAACAGGGAGAACACTGAAGCTTTCTTT
.	TRBV28	TRBJ2-7	.	CASSSTGGITYEQYF	TGTGCCAGCAGTTCCACGGGGGGCATAACCTACGAGCAGTACTTC
.	TRBV5-1	TRBJ2-7	few	CASSLAWGPSYEQYF	TGCGCCAGCAGCTTGGCCTGGGGGCCCTCCTACGAGCAGTACTTC
TRBD1	TRBV6-5	TRBJ1-6	few	CASTRRTGGGSPLHF	TGTGCCAGCACCCGCAGGACAGGAGGGGGTTCACCCCTCCACTTT
TRBD1	TRBV4-1	TRBJ1-2	.	CASSSSQGAYGYTF	TGCGCCAGCTCCAGCTCACAGGGGGCCTATGGCTACACCTTC
.	TRBV25-1	TRBJ1-1	.	CASTLDGNTEAFF	TGTGCCAGCACCTTGGACGGGAACACTGAAGCTTTCTTT
TRBD1	TRBV4-1	TRBJ1-6	.	CASSQGTGGSNSPLHF	TGCGCCAGCAGCCAAGGGACAGGGGGGTCCAATTCACCCCTCCACTTT
TRBD1	TRBV7-9	TRBJ1-2	.	CASSPPLTGGYGYTF	TGTGCCAGCAGCCCACCCCTGACAGGGGGCTATGGCTACACCTTC
TRBD2	TRBV7-6	TRBJ2-7	many	CASSLGGGGYEQYF	TGTGCCAGCAGCTTAGGGGGCGGGGGCTACGAGCAGTACTTC
TRBD2	TRBV7-8	TRBJ2-3	.	CASSFRASGTNTDTQYF	TGTGCCAGCAGCTTTAGGGCTAGCGGGACCAACACAGATACGCAGTATTTT
.	TRBV7-8	TRBJ2-1	.	CASRPWGRNEQFF	TGTGCCAGCAGACCTTGGGGACGCAATGAGCAGTTCTTC
.	TRBV5-5	TRBJ2-1	many	CASSLAGSGSLRRDEQFF	TGTGCCAGCAGCTTGGCCGGATCAGGTTCGCTCCGCCGCGATGAGCAGTTCTTC
TRBD2	TRBV4-1	TRBJ2-5	many	CASSQVQRGGGETQYF	TGCGCCAGCAGCCAAGTACAGCGGGGGGGAGGAGAGACCCAGTACTTC
TRBD2	TRBV20-1	TRBJ2-1	.	CSVQGYSGKAYNEQFF	TGCAGTGTCCAGGGGTATAGCGGGAAGGCCTACAATGAGCAGTTCTTC
.	TRBV6-6	TRBJ2-5	.	CASSGADQETQYF	TGTGCCAGCAGCGGGGCAGATCAAGAGACCCAGTACTTC
.	TRBV23-1	TRBJ1-2	.	CASSPEAGATSYGYTF	TGCGCCAGCAGTCCAGAGGCAGGCGCGACGTCCTATGGCTACACCTTC
.	TRBV5-1	TRBJ2-3	.	CASREGGRSTDTQYF	TGCGCCAGCAGGGAAGGGGGTCGAAGTACAGATACGCAGTATTTT
.	TRBV9	TRBJ1-2	.	CASSVGPGAGYGYTF	TGTGCCAGCAGCGTAGGCCCGGGGGCCGGCTATGGCTACACCTTC
.	TRBV18	TRBJ2-6	.	CASSPGRWGAGANVLTF	TGTGCCAGCTCACCAGGGAGATGGGGGGCTGGGGCCAACGTCCTGACTTTC
.	TRBV15	TRBJ2-7	.	CATSTPDNPYEQYF	TGTGCCACCAGCACCCCTGATAACCCCTACGAGCAGTACTTC
.	TRBV5-1	TRBJ2-7	few	CASSWVANSYEQYF	TGCGCCAGCAGCTGGGTGGCGAACTCCTACGAGCAGTACTTC
.	TRBV24-1	TRBJ2-1	few	CATSDQAQLEQFF	TGTGCCACCAGTGACCAGGCACAGCTTGAGCAGTTCTTC